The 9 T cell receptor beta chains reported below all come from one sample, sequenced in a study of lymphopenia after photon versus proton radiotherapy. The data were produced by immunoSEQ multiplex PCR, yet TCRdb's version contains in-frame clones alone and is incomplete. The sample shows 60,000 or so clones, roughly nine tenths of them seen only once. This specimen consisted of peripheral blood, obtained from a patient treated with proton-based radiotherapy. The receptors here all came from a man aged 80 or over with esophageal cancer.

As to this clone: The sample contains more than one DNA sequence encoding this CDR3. The CDR3 loop reads CASSRTAALNYGYTF. Written as DNA, the CDR3 is TGCGCCAGCAGTAGGACTGCTGCCCTTAACTATGGCTACACCTTC. The chain uses TRBV10-1 and TRBJ1-2; D gene ambiguous. V lost 5 bases and J lost 1, with 14 bases in between. Germline assignment: CDR1 WNHNN and CDR2 SYGVQD (reference sequence). The CDR3 totals 15 residues.

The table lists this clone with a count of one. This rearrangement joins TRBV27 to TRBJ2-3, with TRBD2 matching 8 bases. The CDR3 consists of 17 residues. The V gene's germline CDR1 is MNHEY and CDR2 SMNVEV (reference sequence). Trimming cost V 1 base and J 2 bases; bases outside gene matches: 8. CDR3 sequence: CASSLFVFSGNTDTQYF. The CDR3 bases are TGTGCCAGCAGTTTATTTGTGTTTAGCGGGAACACAGATACGCAGTATTTT.

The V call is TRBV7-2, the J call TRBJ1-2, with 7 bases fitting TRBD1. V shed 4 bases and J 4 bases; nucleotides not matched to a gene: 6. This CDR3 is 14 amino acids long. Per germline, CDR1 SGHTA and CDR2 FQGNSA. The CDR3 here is CASSSAGTVYGYTF. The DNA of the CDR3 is TGTGCCAGCAGCTCGGCCGGGACAGTCTATGGCTACACCTTC.

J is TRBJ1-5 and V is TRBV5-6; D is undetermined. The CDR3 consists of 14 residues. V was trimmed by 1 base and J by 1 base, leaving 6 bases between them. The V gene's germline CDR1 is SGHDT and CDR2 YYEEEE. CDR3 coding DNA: TGTGCCAGCAGCTTGATTCGGAGCAATCAGCCCCAGCATTTT. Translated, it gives CASSLIRSNQPQHF.

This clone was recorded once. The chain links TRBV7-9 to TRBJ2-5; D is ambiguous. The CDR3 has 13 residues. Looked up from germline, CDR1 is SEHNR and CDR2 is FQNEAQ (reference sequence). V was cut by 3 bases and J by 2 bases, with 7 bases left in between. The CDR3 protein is CASSFLGQETQYF. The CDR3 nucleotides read TGTGCCAGCAGCTTTCTAGGGCAAGAGACCCAGTACTTC.

The CDR3 sequence: CASSPGPQREGSKNIQYF. CDR3 coding DNA: TGCGCCAGCAGTCCCGGCCCCCAGCGGGAGGGATCCAAAAACATTCAGTACTTC. The V call is TRBV5-1, the J call TRBJ2-4; 10 bases map to TRBD2. The CDR3 has 18 residues. Germline V gene data show CDR1 as SGHRS and CDR2 as YFSETQ. Unmatched junction bases numbered 13, after V lost 5 bases and J lost 2 bases.

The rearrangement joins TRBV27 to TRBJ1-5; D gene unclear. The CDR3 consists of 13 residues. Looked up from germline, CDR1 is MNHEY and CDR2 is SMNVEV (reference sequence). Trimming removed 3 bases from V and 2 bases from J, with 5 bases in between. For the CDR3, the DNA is TGTGCCAGCAGTTTCCAGGGCAATCAGCCCCAGCATTTT. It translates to CASSFQGNQPQHF.

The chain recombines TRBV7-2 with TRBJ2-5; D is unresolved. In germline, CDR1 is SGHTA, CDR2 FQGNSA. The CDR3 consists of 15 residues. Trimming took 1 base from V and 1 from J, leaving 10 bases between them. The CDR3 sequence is CASSLGVRAQETQYF. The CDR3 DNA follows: TGTGCCAGCAGCTTAGGGGTTCGGGCCCAAGAGACCCAGTACTTC.

The CDR3 sequence is CASSRDYNEQFF. As DNA, the CDR3 is TGTGCCAGCAGTCGGGACTACAATGAGCAGTTCTTC. The chain joins TRBV2 to TRBJ2-1; tentatively, D is TRBD2 (5 bases). The CDR3 extends over 12 amino acids. Trimming removed 5 bases at V and 3 bases at J, with 5 bases between. The germline V gene encodes CDR1 SNHLY and CDR2 FYNNEI.